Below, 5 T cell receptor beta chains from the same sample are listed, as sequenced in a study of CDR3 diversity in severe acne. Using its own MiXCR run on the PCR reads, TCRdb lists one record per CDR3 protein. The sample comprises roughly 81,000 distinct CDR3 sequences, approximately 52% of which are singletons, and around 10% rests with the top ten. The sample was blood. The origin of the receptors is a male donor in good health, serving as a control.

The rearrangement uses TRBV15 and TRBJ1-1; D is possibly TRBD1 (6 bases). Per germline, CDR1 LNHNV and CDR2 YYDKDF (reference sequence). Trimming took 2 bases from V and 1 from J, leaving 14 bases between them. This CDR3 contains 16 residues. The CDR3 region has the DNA TGTGCCACCAGCAGACCCTCGGACAGACCGAACACTGAAGCTTTCTTT. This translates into CATSRPSDRPNTEAFF. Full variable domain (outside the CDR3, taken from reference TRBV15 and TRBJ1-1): DAMVIQNPRYQVTQFGKPVTLSCSQTLNHNVMYWYQQKSSQAPKLLFHYYDKDFNNEADTPDNFQSRRPNTSFCFLDIRSPGLGDTAMYLCATSRPSDRPNTEAFFGQGTRLTVV.

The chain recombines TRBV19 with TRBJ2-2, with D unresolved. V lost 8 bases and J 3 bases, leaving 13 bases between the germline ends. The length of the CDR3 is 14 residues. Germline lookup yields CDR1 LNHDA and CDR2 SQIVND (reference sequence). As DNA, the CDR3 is TGTGCCAGTTCCTTGGATGATGACACCGGGGAGCTGTTTTTT. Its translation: CASSLDDDTGELFF.

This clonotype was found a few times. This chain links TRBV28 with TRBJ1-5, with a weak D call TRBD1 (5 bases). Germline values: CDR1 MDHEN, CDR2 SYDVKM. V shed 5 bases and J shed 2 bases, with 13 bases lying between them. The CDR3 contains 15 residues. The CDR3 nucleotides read TGTGCCAGCAGTCTAACAGGATTTGGCAATCAGCCCCAGCATTTT. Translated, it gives CASSLTGFGNQPQHF.

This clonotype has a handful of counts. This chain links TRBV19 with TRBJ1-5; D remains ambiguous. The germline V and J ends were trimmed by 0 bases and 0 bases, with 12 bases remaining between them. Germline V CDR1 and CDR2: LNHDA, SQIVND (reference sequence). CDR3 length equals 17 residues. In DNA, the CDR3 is TGTGCCAGTAGTATAGAATTTGGGGTAGGTAGCAATCAGCCCCAGCATTTT. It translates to CASSIEFGVGSNQPQHF.

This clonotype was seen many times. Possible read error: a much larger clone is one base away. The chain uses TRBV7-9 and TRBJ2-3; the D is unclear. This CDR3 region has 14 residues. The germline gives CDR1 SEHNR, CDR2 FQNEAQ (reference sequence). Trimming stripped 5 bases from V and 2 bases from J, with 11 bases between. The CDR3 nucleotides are TGTGCCAGCAGCCCCGGGTTAGTCACAGATACGCAGTATTTT. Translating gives CASSPGLVTDTQYF.